Reported below is one TCR beta chain. This record comes from a study of CD8+CD57+ T cells in acquired aplastic anemia. As for the study in general: DNA recovered from sorted CD4+ and CD8+ cells had a mean of approximately 3 ug.

The germline V and J ends were trimmed by 0 bases and 10 bases, with 13 bases remaining between them. The CDR3 is 13 residues long. Germline V gives CDR1 MGHRA, CDR2 YSYEKL. Genomic DNA, the template, was used for profiling of the TCR beta VDJ and CDR3. TCRdb processed the reads anew with MiXCR; each CDR3 protein has one entry. The sample contains around 250,000 distinct CDR3 sequences, 56% of which appear only once. The sequence was obtained from a human donor with severe aplastic anemia or a healthy control (not recorded which). The rearrangement uses TRBV4-1 and TRBJ2-7; a possible D gene is TRBD2 (5 bases). Sequencing was done on a sample of sorted CD4+, CD8+, or CD8+CD57+ T cells (not recorded which) from PBMCs. CDR3 in DNA: TGCGCCAGCAGCCAAGAATCTGCACCGGGACAGTACTTC. It codes for CASSQESAPGQYF.